These T cell receptor beta chains were read from a single sample in a study of radiation and T cells in renal cell carcinoma. This table comes from immunoSEQ multiplex PCR, and its TCRdb copy is limited to in-frame clones, with some not included. The sample carries 40,000 to 60,000 clones, 65% to 90% recorded once. Sample: blood, taken from a patient whose treatment included radiotherapy and nephrectomy. Receptors originate from a woman in her seventies with renal cell carcinoma. Both conserved end residues are part of each CDR3. Each record gives: V gene, D gene, clone size, J gene, CDR3 protein, CDR3 DNA. D genes are given only for firm matches. Clone size is not always given. Where it is, it says once, few, many or a class for expanded clones.

TRBV6-1	-	few	TRBJ1-1	CASSEGGIFTEAFF	TGTGCCAGCAGTGAAGGGGGGATATTCACTGAAGCTTTCTTT
TRBV27	TRBD2	-	TRBJ2-7	CASSLGLAAPAYEQYF	TGTGCCAGCAGTTTGGGACTAGCGGCCCCCGCCTACGAGCAGTACTTC
TRBV30	TRBD2	-	TRBJ2-3	CAWSIAGVSKDTQYF	TGTGCCTGGAGCATAGCGGGAGTGTCAAAAGATACGCAGTATTTT
TRBV4-1	-	-	TRBJ2-1	CASSQSPGPGNEQFF	TGCGCCAGCAGCCAATCGCCGGGGCCGGGCAATGAGCAGTTCTTC
TRBV5-1	-	-	TRBJ1-2	CASSLDAYGYTF	TGCGCCAGCAGCTTGGATGCCTATGGCTACACCTTC
TRBV7-8	TRBD1	-	TRBJ1-6	CASSARQGGSPLHF	TGTGCCAGCAGCGCCCGACAGGGCGGATCACCCCTCCACTTT
TRBV19	TRBD2	-	TRBJ2-3	CASSAIAGASTDTQYF	TGTGCCAGTAGTGCGATAGCGGGGGCGAGCACAGATACGCAGTATTTT
TRBV13	-	-	TRBJ1-1	CASSPTVDMNTEAFF	TGTGCCAGCAGCCCGACAGTGGATATGAACACTGAAGCTTTCTTT
TRBV6-1	-	once	TRBJ1-1	CASSELNTEAFF	TGTGCCAGCAGTGAACTGAACACTGAAGCTTTCTTT
TRBV18	TRBD1	-	TRBJ2-7	CASSPGTGGPYEQYF	TGTGCCAGCTCACCCGGGACAGGGGGCCCCTACGAGCAGTACTTC
TRBV4-3	-	-	TRBJ2-5	CASSQDTGREWPQYF	TGCGCCAGCAGCCAAGATACCGGCAGGGAATGGCCCCAGTACTTC
TRBV6-6	-	-	TRBJ2-3	CASSLGQRSADTQYF	TGTGCCAGCAGCCTCGGACAACGCAGCGCAGATACGCAGTATTTT
TRBV10-3	-	-	TRBJ1-1	CAIRPGGSTEAFF	TGTGCCATCAGGCCCGGGGGGAGCACTGAAGCTTTCTTT
TRBV30	-	-	TRBJ1-5	CAWTRAVNQPQHF	TGTGCCTGGACCCGCGCAGTCAATCAGCCCCAGCATTTT
TRBV9	TRBD2	-	TRBJ2-1	CASSGAGGAEQFF	TGTGCCAGCAGCGGAGCGGGAGGGGCTGAGCAGTTCTTC
TRBV5-6	-	-	TRBJ2-3	CASSLSGSVRTDTQYF	TGTGCCAGCAGCTTATCAGGGAGCGTACGGACAGATACGCAGTATTTT
TRBV19	TRBD1	-	TRBJ1-6	CASSDRVQSPLHF	TGTGCCAGTAGCGACAGGGTACAGTCACCCCTCCACTTT
TRBV6-1	TRBD1	once	TRBJ2-3	CASRTTGGSTDTQYF	TGTGCCAGCAGGACGACAGGGGGGAGCACAGATACGCAGTATTTT
TRBV13	TRBD1	few	TRBJ2-2	CASSLLLIGGPNTGELFF	TGTGCCAGCAGCTTACTGCTCATAGGGGGCCCGAACACCGGGGAGCTGTTTTTT
TRBV29-1	-	-	TRBJ2-7	CSVEGGKGAYEQYF	TGCAGCGTTGAAGGAGGTAAGGGGGCCTACGAGCAGTACTTC
TRBV2	-	-	TRBJ1-1	CASSGGAGTEAFF	TGTGCCAGCAGTGGGGGCGCGGGCACTGAAGCTTTCTTT
TRBV27	-	-	TRBJ1-5	CASSHRGNQPQHF	TGTGCCAGCAGCCACAGGGGCAATCAGCCCCAGCATTTT
TRBV9	-	-	TRBJ1-3	CASSLSGINSGNTIYF	TGTGCCAGCAGCCTTAGCGGGATTAACTCTGGAAACACCATATATTTT
TRBV7-9	TRBD2	-	TRBJ2-1	CASSLAVLAGGGNEQFF	TGTGCCAGCAGCTTAGCGGTACTAGCGGGAGGGGGAAATGAGCAGTTCTTC
TRBV9	-	-	TRBJ1-3	CASSVGSSGNTIYF	TGTGCCAGCAGCGTAGGAAGCTCTGGAAACACCATATATTTT
TRBV5-6	-	-	TRBJ2-1	CASSSGGPGSYNEQFF	TGTGCCAGCAGTTCCGGGGGGCCTGGATCCTACAATGAGCAGTTCTTC
TRBV7-2	TRBD2	-	TRBJ2-3	CASSSGLAGSRTDTQYF	TGTGCCAGCAGCTCGGGACTAGCGGGTTCTCGCACAGATACGCAGTATTTT
TRBV7-2	-	-	TRBJ2-2	CASSLARSTGELFF	TGTGCCAGCAGCTTAGCGCGCAGCACCGGGGAGCTGTTTTTT
TRBV7-8	TRBD2	-	TRBJ2-2	CASSPPPGGRVTGELFF	TGTGCCAGCAGCCCGCCCCCGGGCGGGAGGGTCACCGGGGAGCTGTTTTTT
TRBV2	-	-	TRBJ1-4	CASKSRVATNEKLFF	TGTGCCAGCAAGTCCAGAGTTGCAACTAATGAAAAACTGTTTTTT
TRBV29-1	TRBD2	-	TRBJ2-3	CSPVLAGGPDTQYF	TGCAGCCCTGTACTAGCGGGAGGCCCAGATACGCAGTATTTT
TRBV6-1	-	-	TRBJ2-5	CASSEAGGEETQYF	TGTGCCAGCAGTGAAGCGGGGGGAGAAGAGACCCAGTACTTC
TRBV15	-	-	TRBJ1-3	CATSRDPSFSGNTIYF	TGTGCCACCAGCAGAGATCCGAGTTTCTCTGGAAACACCATATATTTT
TRBV6-1	TRBD1	-	TRBJ1-2	CASSEDREDYGYTF	TGTGCCAGCAGTGAGGACAGGGAGGACTATGGCTACACCTTC
TRBV19	TRBD1	-	TRBJ1-2	CASSPGGLGYTF	TGTGCCAGTAGTCCAGGGGGCTTAGGCTACACCTTC
TRBV10-3	-	-	TRBJ2-7	CAIRGHLGYEQYF	TGTGCCATCAGGGGACACTTAGGCTACGAGCAGTACTTC
TRBV4-3	-	-	TRBJ2-3	CASSQDPTATGTQYF	TGCGCCAGCAGCCAAGATCCAACGGCCACGGGTACGCAGTATTTT
TRBV2	-	-	TRBJ2-2	CASRAGVGTGELFF	TGTGCCAGCAGGGCTGGGGTGGGCACCGGGGAGCTGTTTTTT
TRBV2	TRBD2	-	TRBJ2-5	CASSGTSGDQETQYF	TGTGCCAGCAGTGGGACTAGCGGGGACCAAGAGACCCAGTACTTC
TRBV11-2	-	-	TRBJ2-7	CASSLEAGAFYEQYF	TGTGCCAGCAGCTTAGAGGCAGGGGCGTTCTACGAGCAGTACTTC
TRBV9	-	-	TRBJ1-2	CASSVVSGLDGYTF	TGTGCCAGCAGCGTAGTTTCAGGGTTGGATGGCTACACCTTC
TRBV9	-	few	TRBJ1-3	CASSVAQESSGNTIYF	TGTGCCAGCAGCGTAGCACAGGAAAGCTCTGGAAACACCATATATTTT
TRBV5-1	-	-	TRBJ2-2	CASRVSGNTGELFF	TGCGCCAGCAGAGTGTCAGGGAACACCGGGGAGCTGTTTTTT
TRBV30	-	few	TRBJ1-2	CAWSVSRAEGYTF	TGTGCCTGGAGTGTGTCCCGGGCGGAAGGCTACACCTTC
TRBV5-4	-	-	TRBJ1-3	CASNLRGADTIYF	TGTGCCAGCAATTTGCGGGGGGCAGACACCATATATTTT
TRBV7-8	-	-	TRBJ2-2	CASSLGAGRMTGELFF	TGTGCCAGCAGCTTGGGAGCCGGTCGGATGACCGGGGAGCTGTTTTTT
TRBV19	-	-	TRBJ1-2	CASSISGILGYTF	TGTGCCAGTAGTATATCAGGGATCTTAGGCTACACCTTC
TRBV6-5	-	once	TRBJ2-5	CASSYQGLGTQYF	TGTGCCAGCAGTTACCAGGGTTTAGGGACCCAGTACTTC
TRBV29-1	TRBD1	-	TRBJ1-1	CSVDRNLDRYAFF	TGCAGCGTCGATAGAAATTTGGACAGGTATGCTTTCTTT
TRBV7-9	TRBD1	many	TRBJ1-1	CASSNRDSEAFF	TGTGCCAGCAGCAATAGGGACAGTGAAGCTTTCTTT
TRBV19	TRBD2	-	TRBJ2-2	CASSPTGLAGGRNTGELFF	TGTGCCAGTAGTCCAACGGGACTAGCGGGAGGAAGGAACACCGGGGAGCTGTTTTTT
TRBV6-1	-	-	TRBJ1-2	CASSEAVGGYTF	TGTGCCAGCAGTGAAGCGGTTGGCGGCTACACCTTC
TRBV11-1	-	-	TRBJ1-1	CASSLDWGGTEAFF	TGTGCCAGCAGCTTAGATTGGGGCGGGACTGAAGCTTTCTTT
TRBV6-5	-	-	TRBJ2-7	CASRRGGGSSGEQYF	TGTGCCAGCAGGAGGGGAGGGGGTAGTTCGGGCGAGCAGTACTTC